The T cell receptor (beta chain) described here comes from a study of response to subunit inactivated influenza vaccine. TCRdb processed the RT-PCR reads anew with MiXCR; each CDR3 protein has one entry. The table records hundreds of thousands of distinct CDR3 sequences, approximately 15% of them present only once. CDR1 is MNHEY, CDR2 SMNVEV, per germline (reference sequence). Trimming removed 7 bases from V and 4 bases from J, with 20 bases in between. The CDR3 covers 16 residues. This sequence joins TRBV27 and TRBJ2-1; D perhaps matches TRBD1 (5 bases). This receptor was identified in a man aged 45-65 years who received an inactivated influenza vaccine. Sample: PBMCs from blood, taken 14 to 15 days before vaccination. The CDR3 nucleotides read TGTGCCAGCAAGGCAGGGTTGGGGCTAGTTTACAATGAGCAGTTCTTC. Translating it yields CASKAGLGLVYNEQFF.